Listed below are T cell receptor beta chains from one sample, sequenced in a study of blood T cell repertoires in COVID-19. Data came from immunoSEQ multiplex PCR; TCRdb stores just in-frame clones and leaves some out. The sample shows under 350,000 clones, under 90% of them seen only once. The sample comprised PBMCs or T cells enriched from blood (not recorded which). Receptor source: a woman aged 55-69 years who had recovered from COVID-19. CDR3s include the opening cysteine and the closing phenylalanine or tryptophan. A D gene is named only where the DNA matches it firmly. Rows may omit the clone size; those that give it use once, few, many or a size class.

j_gene: TRBJ1-4; d_gene: NA; abundance: NA; v_gene: TRBV5-1; CDR3nt: TGCGCCAGCAGGGGCACCCCGGCTAATGAAAAACTGTTTTTT; CDR3aa: CASRGTPANEKLFF
j_gene: TRBJ1-2; d_gene: TRBD1; abundance: NA; v_gene: TRBV27; CDR3nt: TGTGCCAGCAGTTCACAGGGGGCGAGGTTTTCTCCACACGGGGACTATGGCTACACCTTC; CDR3aa: CASSSQGARFSPHGDYGYTF
j_gene: TRBJ2-7; d_gene: TRBD2; abundance: NA; v_gene: TRBV29-1; CDR3nt: TGCAGCGTTTCGACTAGCGGGACCTCCTACGAGCAGTACTTC; CDR3aa: CSVSTSGTSYEQYF
j_gene: TRBJ1-3; d_gene: TRBD1; abundance: NA; v_gene: TRBV19; CDR3nt: TGTGCCAGTAGTATGGGGACAGGGGCTGGAAACACCATATATTTT; CDR3aa: CASSMGTGAGNTIYF
j_gene: TRBJ1-2; d_gene: TRBD1; abundance: NA; v_gene: TRBV5-1; CDR3nt: TGCGCCAGCAGCCCCGGGACAGGGGGCCTTTATAACTATGGCTACACCTTC; CDR3aa: CASSPGTGGLYNYGYTF
j_gene: TRBJ1-4; d_gene: TRBD1; abundance: NA; v_gene: TRBV4-1; CDR3nt: TGCGCCAGCAGCCAAGAAGGACAGGCAACTAATGAAAAACTGTTTTTT; CDR3aa: CASSQEGQATNEKLFF
j_gene: TRBJ2-1; d_gene: NA; abundance: NA; v_gene: TRBV2; CDR3nt: TGTGCCAGCAGTGAAGTCCCGGGATCTGGTGAGCAGTTCTTC; CDR3aa: CASSEVPGSGEQFF
j_gene: TRBJ2-1; d_gene: NA; abundance: once; v_gene: TRBV7-8; CDR3nt: TGTGCCAGCAGCTTAGACGAGGAGCAGTTCTTC; CDR3aa: CASSLDEEQFF
j_gene: TRBJ1-1; d_gene: NA; abundance: NA; v_gene: TRBV6-4; CDR3nt: TGTGCCAGCAGTGAGAGGATGAACACTGAAGCTTTCTTT; CDR3aa: CASSERMNTEAFF
j_gene: TRBJ1-5; d_gene: TRBD1; abundance: NA; v_gene: TRBV2; CDR3nt: TGTGCCAGCAGTTTACAGGGGGAGAATCAGCCCCAGCATTTT; CDR3aa: CASSLQGENQPQHF
j_gene: TRBJ1-1; d_gene: NA; abundance: NA; v_gene: TRBV6-6; CDR3nt: TGTGCCAGCAGTTCCAGGGGAGAGAACACTGAAGCTTTCTTT; CDR3aa: CASSSRGENTEAFF
j_gene: TRBJ2-5; d_gene: NA; abundance: NA; v_gene: TRBV19; CDR3nt: TGTGCCAGTAGTATGGTAGGGCAGGGTGAAGAGACCCAGTACTTC; CDR3aa: CASSMVGQGEETQYF
j_gene: TRBJ1-1; d_gene: NA; abundance: NA; v_gene: TRBV7-6; CDR3nt: TGTGCCAGCAGCCCAAACTCAGCGGTTGAAGCTTTCTTT; CDR3aa: CASSPNSAVEAFF
j_gene: TRBJ1-2; d_gene: TRBD1; abundance: NA; v_gene: TRBV29-1; CDR3nt: TGCAGCGTCATAACCCTAAACCGGGACAGGGATGGCTACACCTTC; CDR3aa: CSVITLNRDRDGYTF
j_gene: TRBJ1-4; d_gene: NA; abundance: NA; v_gene: TRBV3-1/TRBV3-2; CDR3nt: TGTGCCAGCAGCCAAGATGGCCGTGCCTGGAATGAAAAACTGTTTTTT; CDR3aa: CASSQDGRAWNEKLFF
j_gene: TRBJ1-5; d_gene: TRBD1; abundance: NA; v_gene: TRBV28; CDR3nt: TGTGCCAGCAGTCTGACGGACAGGGGTTTTCCCCAGCATTTT; CDR3aa: CASSLTDRGFPQHF
j_gene: TRBJ1-2; d_gene: NA; abundance: NA; v_gene: TRBV5-1; CDR3nt: TGCGCCAGCAGCCTGGACAGAAATAACTATGGCTACACCTTC; CDR3aa: CASSLDRNNYGYTF
j_gene: TRBJ2-7; d_gene: TRBD1; abundance: NA; v_gene: TRBV19; CDR3nt: TGTGCCAGTAGTTTGGACAGGGAAATGCTTCAGCAGTACTTC; CDR3aa: CASSLDREMLQQYF
j_gene: TRBJ2-7; d_gene: TRBD1; abundance: NA; v_gene: TRBV19; CDR3nt: TGTGCCAGTAGTACGAGGACAGGTTCCTACGAGCAGTACTTC; CDR3aa: CASSTRTGSYEQYF
j_gene: TRBJ2-7; d_gene: NA; abundance: NA; v_gene: TRBV2; CDR3nt: TGTGCCAGCAGAGGACAGAGCTACGAGCAGTACTTC; CDR3aa: CASRGQSYEQYF
j_gene: TRBJ1-1; d_gene: NA; abundance: NA; v_gene: TRBV6-6; CDR3nt: TGTGCCAGCAAAACGTCGGTTCTTGACACTGAAGCTTTCTTT; CDR3aa: CASKTSVLDTEAFF
j_gene: TRBJ1-1; d_gene: NA; abundance: NA; v_gene: TRBV7-9; CDR3nt: TGTGCCAGCAGCTTTAACTTTGAAGCTTTCTTT; CDR3aa: CASSFNFEAFF
j_gene: TRBJ1-5; d_gene: TRBD1; abundance: NA; v_gene: TRBV6-1; CDR3nt: TGTGCCAGCAGTGAACAAGGGGGCCTAAATCAGCCCCAGCATTTT; CDR3aa: CASSEQGGLNQPQHF
j_gene: TRBJ2-1; d_gene: TRBD1; abundance: NA; v_gene: TRBV3-1/TRBV3-2; CDR3nt: TGTGCCAGCAGCCAAGCGGGACAGATTTACAATGAGCAGTTCTTC; CDR3aa: CASSQAGQIYNEQFF
j_gene: TRBJ2-2; d_gene: TRBD2; abundance: NA; v_gene: TRBV7-2; CDR3nt: TGTGCCAGCAGCTCCCGTCCAGCGGGGGGGCCCGGGGAGCTGTTTTTT; CDR3aa: CASSSRPAGGPGELFF
j_gene: TRBJ1-1; d_gene: NA; abundance: NA; v_gene: TRBV28; CDR3nt: TGTGCCAGCAGTTTATCGGGTACTGAAGCTTTCTTT; CDR3aa: CASSLSGTEAFF
j_gene: TRBJ1-1; d_gene: TRBD1; abundance: NA; v_gene: TRBV27; CDR3nt: TGTGCCAGCAGTCCGGGACAGGCAGCGAACACTGAAGCTTTCTTT; CDR3aa: CASSPGQAANTEAFF
j_gene: TRBJ2-1; d_gene: NA; abundance: NA; v_gene: TRBV24-1; CDR3nt: TGTGCCACGGAGGGGAACTACAATGAGCAGTTCTTC; CDR3aa: CATEGNYNEQFF
j_gene: TRBJ2-5; d_gene: NA; abundance: NA; v_gene: TRBV9; CDR3nt: TGTGCCAGCAGCGTCGCGACAGGAACCCAAGAGACCCAGTACTTC; CDR3aa: CASSVATGTQETQYF
j_gene: TRBJ1-1; d_gene: TRBD1; abundance: NA; v_gene: TRBV2; CDR3nt: TGTGCCAGTATAAAACAGGGGGCCAATACTGAAGCTTTCTTT; CDR3aa: CASIKQGANTEAFF
j_gene: TRBJ1-5; d_gene: NA; abundance: NA; v_gene: TRBV7-9; CDR3nt: TGTGCCAGCAGCATTTACAATCAGCCCCAGCATTTT; CDR3aa: CASSIYNQPQHF
j_gene: TRBJ1-4; d_gene: NA; abundance: NA; v_gene: TRBV7-6; CDR3nt: TGTGCCAGCAGCTTTAGGACGGGGGCAACTAATGAAAAACTGTTTTTT; CDR3aa: CASSFRTGATNEKLFF
j_gene: TRBJ2-5; d_gene: TRBD1; abundance: once; v_gene: TRBV18; CDR3nt: TGTGCCAGCTCACCAATGGGACAGGGGATGGAGACCCAGTACTTC; CDR3aa: CASSPMGQGMETQYF
j_gene: TRBJ1-2; d_gene: NA; abundance: few; v_gene: TRBV19; CDR3nt: TGTGCCAGTAGTATGGGCAGGGAGGACTATGGCTACACCTTC; CDR3aa: CASSMGREDYGYTF
j_gene: TRBJ1-4; d_gene: NA; abundance: NA; v_gene: TRBV18; CDR3nt: TGTGCCAGCTCAAAGGGCGAAGGACTCACAGGGGAAAAACTGTTTTTT; CDR3aa: CASSKGEGLTGEKLFF
j_gene: TRBJ1-2; d_gene: TRBD1; abundance: NA; v_gene: TRBV28; CDR3nt: TGTGCCAGCAGGCGACAGGGGGCGCGGGTCTATGGCTACACCTTC; CDR3aa: CASRRQGARVYGYTF
j_gene: TRBJ1-2; d_gene: NA; abundance: NA; v_gene: TRBV19; CDR3nt: TGTGCCAGTAGTCCAGACACCAACTATGGCTACACCTTC; CDR3aa: CASSPDTNYGYTF
j_gene: TRBJ1-5; d_gene: NA; abundance: NA; v_gene: TRBV5-1; CDR3nt: TGCGCCAGCAGCTTCGGACAGTACGCCAATCAGCCCCAGCATTTT; CDR3aa: CASSFGQYANQPQHF
j_gene: TRBJ2-7; d_gene: NA; abundance: NA; v_gene: TRBV27; CDR3nt: TGTGCCAGCAGTTTGTCCCGGGCCTACGAGCAGTACTTC; CDR3aa: CASSLSRAYEQYF
j_gene: TRBJ1-6; d_gene: NA; abundance: NA; v_gene: TRBV28; CDR3nt: TGTGCCAGCAGTTTAACTGGGGGCTCGAGTCATAATTCACCCCTCCACTTT; CDR3aa: CASSLTGGSSHNSPLHF
j_gene: TRBJ1-1; d_gene: NA; abundance: NA; v_gene: TRBV5-6; CDR3nt: TGTGCCAGCAGCCTTAAACGTCAGGGCAGCACTGAAGCTTTCTTT; CDR3aa: CASSLKRQGSTEAFF